These T cell receptor beta chains were read from a single sample in a study of blood T cells in healthy people across ages. One entry per CDR3 protein results from TCRdb running MiXCR on the 5' RACE reads. The data contain some 1.1 million distinct CDR3 sequences, around two fifths of them singletons. The sample consisted of blood. The receptors were gathered from a man between 18 and 29 years old in good health. Both conserved end residues are part of each CDR3. A D gene is named only where the DNA matches it firmly. Size tells how often a clone was seen (once, few, many) or the class of an expanded clone, and some rows leave it out.

12	TRBV9	few	NA	TRBJ1-2	TGTGCCAGCAGCGTGAATCATGGCGGCTACACCTTC	CASSVNHGGYTF
16	TRBV9	NA	NA	TRBJ1-6	TGTGCCAGCAGCCTTACTTCACAGGGCAATAATTCACCCCTCCACTTT	CASSLTSQGNNSPLHF
14	TRBV7-3	NA	NA	TRBJ1-1	TGTGCCAGCAGCGTCACCCCGAGGGGGGCTGAAGCTTTCTTT	CASSVTPRGAEAFF
9	TRBV20-1	NA	NA	TRBJ1-2	TGCAGTGCGATTAATGGCTACACCTTC	CSAINGYTF
14	TRBV4-3	NA	NA	TRBJ1-2	TGCGCCAGCAGCCAAGATGTTGAGTTCAATGGCCACACCTTC	CASSQDVEFNGHTF
15	TRBV24-1	NA	TRBD1	TRBJ2-1	TGTGCCACCAGTGAGGGACAGACCGGTACCTATGAGCAGTTCTTC	CATSEGQTGTYEQFF
12	TRBV24-1	few	NA	TRBJ2-1	TGTGCCACCAGCCGACAGGACGATGAGCAGTTCTTC	CATSRQDDEQFF
15	TRBV20-1	few	TRBD2	TRBJ2-3	TGCAGTGCTAGAGTTGGTAGCGGGGACACAGATACGCAGTATTTT	CSARVGSGDTDTQYF
14	TRBV5-5	few	TRBD1	TRBJ1-4	TGTGCCAGCAGCTGGGACAGTCAGAATGAAAAACTGTTTTTT	CASSWDSQNEKLFF
16	TRBV4-3	NA	NA	TRBJ1-4	TGCGCCAGCAGCCAAGATTCGGGGACAACTAATGAAAAACTGTTTTTT	CASSQDSGTTNEKLFF
14	TRBV10-3	once	NA	TRBJ2-2	TGTGCCAGCGCCGAAGAAGAACTCACCGGGGAGCTGTTTTTT	CASAEEELTGELFF
15	TRBV21-1	few	NA	TRBJ2-3	TGTGCCAGCAGCAAAGAAGCGGGGGGCACAGATACGCAGTATTTT	CASSKEAGGTDTQYF
14	TRBV7-8	many	NA	TRBJ2-1	TGTGCCAGCAGCTTAGAAGGGCAGTCCAATGAGCAGTTCTTC	CASSLEGQSNEQFF
15	TRBV20-1	NA	NA	TRBJ2-5	TGCAGTGCTAAACCTGACCGGCCTAGTCAAGAGACCCAGTACTTC	CSAKPDRPSQETQYF
15	TRBV6-1	once	TRBD1	TRBJ2-5	TGTGCCAGCAGAGCCTTAGGACAGGGGAACAATGAGCAGTACTTC	CASRALGQGNNEQYF
16	TRBV6-6	few	TRBD2	TRBJ2-5	TGTGCCAGCAACCCTCTCAAGAAAGCGGGGACAGAGACCCAGTACTTC	CASNPLKKAGTETQYF
16	TRBV7-9	NA	NA	TRBJ1-2	TGTGCCAGCAGCTTTGTTTTTCAGGACGGCAACTATGGCTACACCTTC	CASSFVFQDGNYGYTF